The T cell receptor beta chain under discussion was sequenced for a study of shared clonotypes between healthy human individuals. Study-wide background: Per donor, CD8 memory used one plate, CD8 naive used two, CD4 memory used three and CD4 naive used three. Study results and limitations: Some naive CD4 clonotypes, around 4.7%, turned up in common across a handful of donors.

Repertoires were generated with immunoSEQ multiplex PCR, while TCRdb's copy carries only in-frame clones and drops some. In the table there are roughly 530,000 clones, approximately 95% of which are singletons. Trimming cost V 3 bases and J 4 bases, with 11 bases left between them. CDR3 length: 14 residues. Germline V CDR1 and CDR2: KGHSH, LQKENI. A word on this clone: Its matching antigen is unknown.

This TCR was sampled from a woman aged 30 to 39 in good health. The genes are TRBV18 and TRBJ2-3, with D unclear. The source material was naive CD4+ T cells sorted from blood. Subset described: CD45RA+ positively selected. CDR3 nucleotides: TGTGCCAGCTCACCCCTCGACATCCCAGATACGCAGTATTTT. It is translated as CASSPLDIPDTQYF.